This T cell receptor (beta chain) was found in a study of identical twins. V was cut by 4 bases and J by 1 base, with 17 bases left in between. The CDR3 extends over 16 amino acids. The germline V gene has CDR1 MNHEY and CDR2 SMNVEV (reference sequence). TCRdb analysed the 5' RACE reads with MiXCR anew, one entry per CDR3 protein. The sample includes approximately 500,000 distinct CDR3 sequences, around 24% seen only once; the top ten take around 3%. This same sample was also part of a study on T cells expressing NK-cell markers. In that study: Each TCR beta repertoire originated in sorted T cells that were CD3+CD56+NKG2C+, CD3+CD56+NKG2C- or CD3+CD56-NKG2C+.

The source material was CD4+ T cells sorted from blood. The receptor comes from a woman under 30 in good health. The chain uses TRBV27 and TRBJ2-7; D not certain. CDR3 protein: CASSSPFRANSYEQYF. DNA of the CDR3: TGTGCCAGCAGTTCTCCCTTTCGGGCGAATTCCTACGAGCAGTACTTC.